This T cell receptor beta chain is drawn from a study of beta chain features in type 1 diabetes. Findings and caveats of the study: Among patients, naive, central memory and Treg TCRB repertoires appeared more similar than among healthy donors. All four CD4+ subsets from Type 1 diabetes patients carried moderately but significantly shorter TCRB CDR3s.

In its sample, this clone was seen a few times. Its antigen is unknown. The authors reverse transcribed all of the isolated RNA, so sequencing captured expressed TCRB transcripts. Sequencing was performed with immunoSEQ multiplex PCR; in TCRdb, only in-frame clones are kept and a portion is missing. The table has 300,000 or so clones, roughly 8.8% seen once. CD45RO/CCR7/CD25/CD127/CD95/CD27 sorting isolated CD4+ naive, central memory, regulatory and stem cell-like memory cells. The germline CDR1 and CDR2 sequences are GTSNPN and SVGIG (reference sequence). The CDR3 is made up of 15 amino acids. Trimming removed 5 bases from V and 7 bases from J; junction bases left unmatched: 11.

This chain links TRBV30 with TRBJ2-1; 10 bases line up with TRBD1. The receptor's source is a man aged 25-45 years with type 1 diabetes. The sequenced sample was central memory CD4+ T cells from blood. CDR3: CAWFPGQGTGNEQFF. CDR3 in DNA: TGTGCCTGGTTCCCGGGACAGGGGACCGGGAATGAGCAGTTCTTC.